This paragraph reports one T cell receptor beta chain. V lost 0 bases to trimming and J lost 1 base, with 5 bases between them. Germline V gene sequence: CDR1 SGDLS, CDR2 YYNGEE. The CDR3 spans 14 residues. The entry originates in a study of T cell changes during pregnancy in multiple sclerosis. Generated by immunoSEQ multiplex PCR, the TCRdb table keeps only in-frame clones and is missing some. The sample includes 75,000 to 95,000 clones, 93% seen only once; the top ten take approximately 2.4%. The sequence was collected from a female donor with multiple sclerosis, enrolled in a pregnancy study. The sample consisted of peripheral blood, taken in the second trimester of pregnancy. The chain carries TRBV9 and TRBJ1-5; no clear D gene. The DNA of the CDR3 is TGTGCCAGCAGCGTAGCGGGGAGCAATCAGCCCCAGCATTTT. Amino acid sequence: CASSVAGSNQPQHF.